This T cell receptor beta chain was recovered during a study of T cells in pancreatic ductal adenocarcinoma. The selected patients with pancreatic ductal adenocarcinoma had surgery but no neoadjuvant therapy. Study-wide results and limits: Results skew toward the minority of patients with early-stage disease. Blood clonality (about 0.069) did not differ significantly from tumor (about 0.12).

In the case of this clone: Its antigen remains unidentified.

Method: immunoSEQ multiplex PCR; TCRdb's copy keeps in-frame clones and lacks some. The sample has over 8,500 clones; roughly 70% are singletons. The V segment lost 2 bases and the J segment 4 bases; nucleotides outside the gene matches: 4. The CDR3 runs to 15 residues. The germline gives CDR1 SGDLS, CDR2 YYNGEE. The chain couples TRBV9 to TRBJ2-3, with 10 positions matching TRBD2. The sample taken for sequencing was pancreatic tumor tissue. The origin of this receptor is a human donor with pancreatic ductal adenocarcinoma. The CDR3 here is CASSVLAGVSDTQYF. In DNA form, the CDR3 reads TGTGCCAGCAGCGTTCTAGCGGGGGTATCAGATACGCAGTATTTT.